What follows is one T cell receptor (beta chain) and its context. The time point here: blood from clinic visit 5 months post-surgery; TSC patient then seizure free. The repertoire was sequenced with immunoSEQ multiplex PCR; TCRdb's copy has only in-frame clones and lacks some. The table lists about 340,000 clones, over 85% of them singletons, with 5% to 7% in the top ten. The sample belongs to a study of brain T cells in children with intractable seizures. V was cut by 1 base and J by 11 bases, with 14 bases left in between. Germline V gives CDR1 SEHNR, CDR2 FQNEAQ (reference sequence). The CDR3 has 13 residues.

This chain joins TRBV7-9 and TRBJ1-1; D is perhaps TRBD1 (6 bases). Specimen: peripheral blood, collected 4 to 5 months after surgery. The source is a boy younger than two with tuberous sclerosis and intractable seizures. The CDR3 DNA sequence: TGTGCCAGCAGCTTAGGAGAGGGGGTGAGGGCTTTCTTT. Its protein is CASSLGEGVRAFF.